This T cell receptor beta chain was found in a study of blood T cell repertoires in COVID-19. Here immunoSEQ multiplex PCR was the method, and the copy in TCRdb shows in-frame clones only, minus some. Of roughly 98,000 clones listed, 70% to 90% are singletons. Sequenced material: peripheral blood. The clonotype comes from a human donor in a cohort sampled during active COVID-19.

The CDR3 DNA sequence: TGCGCCAGCAGCCCCCGGGACAGGAACAACTATGGCTACACCTTC. It codes for CASSPRDRNNYGYTF. The rearrangement joins TRBV5-1 to TRBJ1-2; 8 bases fit TRBD1. The CDR3 has 15 amino acids. V shed 4 bases, J shed 2 bases, and the junction held 7 bases outside the gene matches. In germline, CDR1 is SGHRS, CDR2 YFSETQ. Full variable domain (remainder filled in from reference TRBV5-1 and TRBJ1-2): KAGVTQTPRYLIKTRGQQVTLSCSPISGHRSVSWYQQTPGQGLQFLFEYFSETQRNKGNFPGRFSGRQFSNSRSEMNVSTLELGDSALYLCASSPRDRNNYGYTFGSGTRLTVV.